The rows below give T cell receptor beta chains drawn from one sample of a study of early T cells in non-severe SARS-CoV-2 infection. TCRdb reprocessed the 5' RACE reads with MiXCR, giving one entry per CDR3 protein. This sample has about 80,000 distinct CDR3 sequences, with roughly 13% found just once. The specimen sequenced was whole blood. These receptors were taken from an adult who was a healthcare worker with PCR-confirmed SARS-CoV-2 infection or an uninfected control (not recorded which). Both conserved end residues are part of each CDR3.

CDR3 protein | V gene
CASSEASGTANEQYF | TRBV28
CASSLEPRIYGYTF | TRBV5-1
CSARDRGPGEKLFF | TRBV20-1
CASSGYQGEFDGYTF | TRBV19
CATSRDLWQREQYF | TRBV15
CASSLAGGADGEQYF | TRBV5-1
CASSVGQASSTDTQYF | TRBV9
CAVRWGPNYGYTF | TRBV27
CSAEDREYGYTF | TRBV20-1
CATSRTGGPYEQYF | TRBV15
CASSSFTTPVFF | TRBV7-8
CAISEGLAGENIQYF | TRBV10-3
CASSQGPVDTQYF | TRBV4-2
CASSLEGLAFTGELFF | TRBV11-2
CASSLPTGGRDEQYF | TRBV5-6
CASSRQGALEKLFF | TRBV5-4
CASTLPGQGYSPLHF | TRBV6-2/TRBV6-3
CASSPALAGNTIYF | TRBV7-2
CASSFGYEQFF | TRBV27
CASSLARSSYEQYF | TRBV7-8
CASRSIRGRLVGYTF | TRBV27
CSAPSGDNEQFF | TRBV20-1
CASGDRAGNQPQHF | TRBV7-9
CASSGQRGTAEAFF | TRBV28
CASSLPGQRGNTIYF | TRBV12-3/TRBV12-4
CASSFRALGLGDEQFF | TRBV27
CASGFLLAGVYNEQFF | TRBV12-5
CASSGDTEAFF | TRBV6-6